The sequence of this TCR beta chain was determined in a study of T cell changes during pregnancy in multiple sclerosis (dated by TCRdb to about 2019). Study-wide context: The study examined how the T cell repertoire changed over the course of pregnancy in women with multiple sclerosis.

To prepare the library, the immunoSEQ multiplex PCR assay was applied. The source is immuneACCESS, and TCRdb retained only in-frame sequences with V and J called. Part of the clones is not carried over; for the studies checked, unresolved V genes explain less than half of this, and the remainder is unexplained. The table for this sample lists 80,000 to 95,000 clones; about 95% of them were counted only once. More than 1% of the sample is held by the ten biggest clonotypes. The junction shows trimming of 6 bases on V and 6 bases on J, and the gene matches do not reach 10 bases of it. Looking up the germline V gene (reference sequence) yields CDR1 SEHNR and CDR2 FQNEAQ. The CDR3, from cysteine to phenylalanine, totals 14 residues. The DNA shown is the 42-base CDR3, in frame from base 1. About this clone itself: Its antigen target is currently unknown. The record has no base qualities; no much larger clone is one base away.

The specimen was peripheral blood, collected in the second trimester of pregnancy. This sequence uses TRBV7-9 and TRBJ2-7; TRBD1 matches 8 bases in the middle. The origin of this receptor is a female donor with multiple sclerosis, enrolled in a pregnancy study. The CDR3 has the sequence CASSFDRGGSEQYF. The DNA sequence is TGTGCCAGCAGTTTTGACAGGGGTGGGAGCGAGCAGTACTTC.